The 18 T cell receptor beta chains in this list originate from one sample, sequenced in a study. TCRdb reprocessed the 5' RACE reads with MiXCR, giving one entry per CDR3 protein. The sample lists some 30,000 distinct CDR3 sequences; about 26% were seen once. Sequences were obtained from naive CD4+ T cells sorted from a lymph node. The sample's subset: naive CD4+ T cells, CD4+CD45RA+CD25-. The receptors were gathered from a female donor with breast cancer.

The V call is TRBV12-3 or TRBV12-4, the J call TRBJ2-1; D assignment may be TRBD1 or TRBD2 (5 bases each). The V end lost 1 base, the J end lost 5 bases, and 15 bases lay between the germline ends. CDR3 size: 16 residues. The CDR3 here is CASSLGTGTIHNEQFF. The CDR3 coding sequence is TGTGCCAGCAGTTTAGGAACTGGGACGATACACAATGAGCAGTTCTTC.

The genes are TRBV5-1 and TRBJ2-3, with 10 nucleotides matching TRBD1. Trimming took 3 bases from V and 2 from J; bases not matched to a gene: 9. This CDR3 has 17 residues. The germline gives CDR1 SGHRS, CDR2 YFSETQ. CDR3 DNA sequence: TGCGCCAGCAGCTGGGGGACAGGGGCCTTATTCACAGATACGCAGTATTTT. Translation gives CASSWGTGALFTDTQYF.

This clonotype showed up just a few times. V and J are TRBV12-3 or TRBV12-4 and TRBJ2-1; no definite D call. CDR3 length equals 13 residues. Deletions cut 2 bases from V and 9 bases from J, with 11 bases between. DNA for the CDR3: TGTGCCAGCAGTTTATCTAACAATGGTGAGCAGTTCTTC. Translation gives CASSLSNNGEQFF.

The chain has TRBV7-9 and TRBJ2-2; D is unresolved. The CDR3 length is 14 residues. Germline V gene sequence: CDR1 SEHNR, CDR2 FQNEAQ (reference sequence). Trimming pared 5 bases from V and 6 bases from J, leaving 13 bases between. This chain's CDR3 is CASSPSLEAGELFF. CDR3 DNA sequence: TGTGCCAGCAGCCCAAGCCTAGAGGCCGGGGAGCTGTTTTTT.

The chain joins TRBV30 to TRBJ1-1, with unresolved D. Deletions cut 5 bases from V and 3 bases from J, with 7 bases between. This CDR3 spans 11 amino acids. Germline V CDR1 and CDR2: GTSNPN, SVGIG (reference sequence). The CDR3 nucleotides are TGTGCCTGGGGTGGATACACTGAAGCTTTCTTT. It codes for CAWGGYTEAFF.

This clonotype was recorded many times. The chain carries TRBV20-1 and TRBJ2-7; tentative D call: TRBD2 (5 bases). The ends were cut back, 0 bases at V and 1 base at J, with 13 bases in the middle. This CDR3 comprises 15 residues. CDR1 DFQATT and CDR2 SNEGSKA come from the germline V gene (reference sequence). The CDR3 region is CSARERRTASYEQYF. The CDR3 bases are TGCAGTGCTAGAGAGAGGAGGACCGCTTCCTACGAGCAGTACTTC.

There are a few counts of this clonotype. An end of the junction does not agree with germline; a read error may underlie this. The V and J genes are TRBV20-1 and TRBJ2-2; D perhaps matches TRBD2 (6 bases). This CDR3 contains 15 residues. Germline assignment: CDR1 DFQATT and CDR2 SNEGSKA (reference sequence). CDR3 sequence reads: CSTRDRISGTGELFF. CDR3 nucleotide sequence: TGCAGTACTAGAGATCGGATTAGCGGCACCGGGGAGCTGTTTTTT.

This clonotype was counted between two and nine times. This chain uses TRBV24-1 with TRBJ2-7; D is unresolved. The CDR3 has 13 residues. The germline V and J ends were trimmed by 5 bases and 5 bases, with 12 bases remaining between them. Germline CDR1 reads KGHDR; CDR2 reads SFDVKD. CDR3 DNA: TGTGCCACCAGTGCGGCCCCAAGACACGAGCAGTACTTC. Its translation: CATSAAPRHEQYF.

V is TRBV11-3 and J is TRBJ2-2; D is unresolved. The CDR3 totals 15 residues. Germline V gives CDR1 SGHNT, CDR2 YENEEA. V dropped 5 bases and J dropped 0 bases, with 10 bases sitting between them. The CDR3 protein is CASSQGPTNTGELFF. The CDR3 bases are TGTGCCAGCAGCCAAGGTCCCACGAACACCGGGGAGCTGTTTTTT. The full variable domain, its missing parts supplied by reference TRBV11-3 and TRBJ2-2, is EAGVVQSPRYKIIEKKQPVAFWCNPISGHNTLYWYLQNLGQGPELLIRYENEEAVDDSQLPKDRFSAERLKGVDSTLKIQPAELGDSAVYLCASSQGPTNTGELFFGEGSRLTVL.

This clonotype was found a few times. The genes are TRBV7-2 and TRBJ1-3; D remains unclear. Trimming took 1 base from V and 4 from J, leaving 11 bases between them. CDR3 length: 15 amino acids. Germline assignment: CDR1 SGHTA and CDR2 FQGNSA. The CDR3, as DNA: TGTGCCAGCAGCTTAGATGTGGGGTTAGGAAACACCATATATTTT. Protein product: CASSLDVGLGNTIYF.

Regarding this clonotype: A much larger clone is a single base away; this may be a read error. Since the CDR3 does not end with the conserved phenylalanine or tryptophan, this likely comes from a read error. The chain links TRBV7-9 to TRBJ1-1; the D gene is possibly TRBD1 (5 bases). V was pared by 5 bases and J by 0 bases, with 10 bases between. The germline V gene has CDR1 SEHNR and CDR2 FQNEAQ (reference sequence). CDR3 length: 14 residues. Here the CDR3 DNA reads TGTGCCAGCAGCGAAATGGGGGTGAACACTGAAGCTTTCTGT. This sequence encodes CASSEMGVNTEAFC.

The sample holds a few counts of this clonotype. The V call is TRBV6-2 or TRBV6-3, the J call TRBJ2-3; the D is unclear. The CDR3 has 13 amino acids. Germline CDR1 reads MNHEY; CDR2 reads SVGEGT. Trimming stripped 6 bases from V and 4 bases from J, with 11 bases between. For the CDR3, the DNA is TGTGCCAGCAGCTCGGCGTCGCCAGATACGCAGTATTTT. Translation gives CASSSASPDTQYF.

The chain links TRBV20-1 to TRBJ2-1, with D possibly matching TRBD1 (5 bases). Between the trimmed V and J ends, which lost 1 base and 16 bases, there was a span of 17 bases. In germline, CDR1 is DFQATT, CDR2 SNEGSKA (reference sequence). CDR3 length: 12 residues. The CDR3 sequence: CSARARELAYFF. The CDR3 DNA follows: TGCAGTGCTAGAGCCAGGGAATTAGCATATTTCTTC.

The CDR3 reads CASSQEGVGSGRIYEQFF. Here the CDR3 DNA reads TGCGCCAGCAGCCAAGAGGGGGTCGGAAGCGGGAGGATCTATGAGCAGTTCTTC. The gene calls are TRBV4-1 and TRBJ2-1; TRBD2 aligns across 9 bases. Germline trimming cut 0 bases from V and 8 bases from J; bases unmatched to any gene: 14. The CDR3 length is 18 residues. The germline CDR1 and CDR2 sequences are MGHRA and YSYEKL.

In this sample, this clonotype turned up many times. CDR3 nucleotide sequence: TGTGCCAGCTCTGGGGGACAGGGGAGGATAGAGACCCAGTACTTC. Protein product: CASSGGQGRIETQYF. The genes are TRBV21-1 and TRBJ2-5; the D call TRBD1 from the table was never checked on the DNA. TRBV21-1 is deemed a pseudogene. The CDR3 is 15 residues long.

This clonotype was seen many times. For the CDR3, the DNA is TGTGCCAGCAGAAACCCGGGACTAGCCCAAGAGACCCAGTACTTC. Its protein is CASRNPGLAQETQYF. This chain links TRBV6-2 or TRBV6-3 with TRBJ2-5; TRBD2 agrees at 9 bases. The CDR3 covers 15 residues. With 6 bases clipped from V and 1 base from J, the junction kept 6 bases outside the gene matches. The germline V gene has CDR1 MNHEY and CDR2 SVGEGT.

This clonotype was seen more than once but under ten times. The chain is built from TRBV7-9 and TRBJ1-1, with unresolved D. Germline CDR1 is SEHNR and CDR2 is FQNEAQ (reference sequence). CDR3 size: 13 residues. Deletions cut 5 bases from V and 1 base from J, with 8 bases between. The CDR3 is CASSRFGNTEAFF. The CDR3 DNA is TGTGCCAGCAGCCGATTCGGGAACACTGAAGCTTTCTTT.

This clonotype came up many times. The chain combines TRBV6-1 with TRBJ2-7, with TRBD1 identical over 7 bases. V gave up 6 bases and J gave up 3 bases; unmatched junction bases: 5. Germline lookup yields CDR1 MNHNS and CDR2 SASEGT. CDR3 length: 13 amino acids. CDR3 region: CASRKDRVYEQYF. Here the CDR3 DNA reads TGTGCCAGCAGGAAAGACAGGGTCTACGAGCAGTACTTC.